These T cell receptor beta chains were read from a single sample in a study of beta chain features in type 1 diabetes. The protocol was immunoSEQ multiplex PCR, while the TCRdb copy is restricted to in-frame clones and leaves out a portion. The sample holds 300,000 or so clones, 8% seen once. What was sequenced was central memory CD4+ T cells from blood. These TCRs come from a woman between 18 and 29 years old in good health. Both conserved end residues are trimmed from each CDR3. A clone size is listed for some rows: how often the clone was seen (once, few, many), or a class if it is expanded.

TRBV6-6	13	.	TRBJ2-7	ASTPRTAGTREQY
TRBV5-4	15	.	TRBJ2-3	ASSAGTSGNRRDTQY
TRBV7-8	10	few	TRBJ2-4	ASSLEGGVSY
TRBV10-2	9	.	TRBJ2-1	ASQFYNEQF
TRBV4-3	18	.	TRBJ2-1	ASSQGLPTSGRDSYNEQF
TRBV29-1	11	.	TRBJ2-3	SVVGLGGDTQY
TRBV19	11	few	TRBJ1-5	ASRGHRNQPQH
TRBV7-9	15	.	TRBJ2-1	ASSPGLAGGFDNEQF
TRBV27	13	.	TRBJ2-3	ASRIMWGSTDTQY
TRBV29-1	12	few	TRBJ2-7	SVSPGSKNYEQY
TRBV2	9	few	TRBJ2-1	ASGTSGGQF
TRBV25-1	11	few	TRBJ2-5	ASTTGIGETQY
TRBV7-2	10	few	TRBJ2-3	ASSAFTDTQY
TRBV7-2	10	.	TRBJ1-5	ASSLANQPQH
TRBV7-8	13	few	TRBJ2-7	ASSLMGGRAYEQY
TRBV11-2	12	.	TRBJ1-2	ASSQDHGYYGYT
TRBV7-2	12	.	TRBJ1-1	ASSSTGTEIEAF
TRBV7-2	12	few	TRBJ2-1	ASSFTPLTGEQF
TRBV18	12	many	TRBJ2-1	ASSIGPGEREQF
TRBV28	15	few	TRBJ2-6	ASSFGDRASGANVLT
TRBV7-3	11	few	TRBJ2-1	ASSSNAYNEQF
TRBV11-2	14	few	TRBJ2-1	ASSPLSSGRVREQF
TRBV4-3	13	.	TRBJ2-2	ASSQDSTMPGELF
TRBV6-1	13	few	TRBJ2-7	ASNPTSGSSYEQY
TRBV5-6	12	few	TRBJ2-5	ASSLVANGETQY
TRBV6-5	10	few	TRBJ2-5	ASSSNTETQY
TRBV5-1	12	.	TRBJ1-1	ASSLEGGRAEAF
TRBV13	11	many	TRBJ2-4	ASSLRLRNIQY
TRBV10-2	12	.	TRBJ2-7	ASGQTSGSYEQY
TRBV6-6	13	.	TRBJ1-5	ASSPRVRGNQPQH
TRBV7-9	10	many	TRBJ2-2	ASSLRAGELF
TRBV28	12	few	TRBJ1-2	ASSFLLLGYGYT
TRBV19	14	.	TRBJ2-6	ASSLLTSSGANVLT